Following are 24 T cell receptor beta chains from one sample sequenced in a study of blood T cell repertoires in COVID-19. Clones were read by immunoSEQ multiplex PCR, and TCRdb kept only the in-frame ones, dropping some. This sample has over 100,000 clones, with under 90% found just once. Material for sequencing was peripheral blood. The source is a woman aged 55 to 70 with acute or convalescent COVID-19.

This chain links TRBV19 with TRBJ2-2; maybe TRBD2 (7 bases). CDR3 length: 15 amino acids. Trimming took off 3 bases at V and 7 bases at J, with 15 bases between the two ends. Germline CDR1 and CDR2: LNHDA and SQIVND (reference sequence). This CDR3 is CASSIGGPAGGELFF. In DNA, the CDR3 is TGTGCCAGTAGTATCGGGGGGCCGGCGGGCGGGGAGCTGTTTTTT.

This clone was observed once. Other DNA sequences in this sample translate to the same CDR3. V gene TRBV30 combines with J gene TRBJ1-3; D uncertain. The CDR3 contains 11 residues. Germline V CDR1 and CDR2: GTSNPN, SVGIG (reference sequence). Trimming took off 3 bases at V and 2 bases at J, with 2 bases between the two ends. CDR3 in DNA: TGTGCCTGGAGCGCTGGAAACACCATATATTTT. Amino acid sequence: CAWSAGNTIYF.

This clone is a singleton in its sample. The chain is built from TRBV30 and TRBJ1-3; no definite D call. V lost 7 bases and J lost 2, with 12 bases in between. Germline CDR1 reads GTSNPN; CDR2 reads SVGIG (reference sequence). CDR3 length: 13 residues. CDR3: CAYGENTGNTIYF. The CDR3 DNA follows: TGTGCCTACGGGGAGAATACTGGAAACACCATATATTTT.

V usage is TRBV27 and J usage is TRBJ1-1, with TRBD1 matching 11 bases. Trimming removed 5 bases from V and 8 bases from J; junction bases left unmatched: 10. The CDR3 has 15 residues. The germline V gene encodes CDR1 MNHEY and CDR2 SMNVEV (reference sequence). CDR3 DNA: TGTGCCAGCAGTGAAAGGACAGGGGGCGCCGCCGAAGCTTTCTTT. Amino acids: CASSERTGGAAEAFF.

The genes are TRBV4-2 and TRBJ2-1; D is undetermined. The CDR3 spans 14 residues. Germline CDR1 reads LGHNA; CDR2 reads YNFKEQ. The V gene lost 0 bases and the J gene lost 7 bases, with 10 bases spanning the gap. The CDR3 reads CASSQDSGENEQFF. The DNA of the CDR3 is TGTGCCAGCAGCCAAGATTCAGGCGAGAATGAGCAGTTCTTC.

This clone was observed many times. This chain connects TRBV19 to TRBJ1-3; TRBD1 aligns across 11 bases. In germline, CDR1 is LNHDA, CDR2 SQIVND (reference sequence). V shed 5 bases and J 4 bases; nucleotides not matched to a gene: 10. The CDR3 loop spans 17 amino acids. CDR3 sequence: CASSPSGTGGRGNTIYF. The CDR3 coding sequence is TGTGCCAGTAGTCCATCCGGGACAGGGGGGCGAGGAAACACCATATATTTT.

This rearrangement joins TRBV11-2 to TRBJ1-1; possibly TRBD1 for D (5 bases). The CDR3 is 14 amino acids. V was pared by 5 bases and J by 3 bases, with 13 bases between. The germline V gene encodes CDR1 SGHAT and CDR2 FQNNGV. This CDR3 reads CASSARQWDTEAFF. The CDR3 bases are TGTGCCAGCAGCGCCAGACAGTGGGACACTGAAGCTTTCTTT.

This chain joins TRBV6-5 and TRBJ1-1; D is unresolved. Trimming stripped 6 bases from V and 6 bases from J, with 11 bases between. Germline CDR1 reads MNHEY; CDR2 reads SVGAGI. The CDR3 has 12 residues. The CDR3 bases are TGTGCCAGCAGAGGAGGGAGGGCTGAAGCTTTCTTT. Translated: CASRGGRAEAFF.

In its sample, this clone was seen a few times. The chain employs TRBV10-3 and TRBJ1-1; no firm D call. This CDR3 is built from 13 residues. CDR1 and CDR2 from the germline V gene are ENHRY and SYGVKD. Between the trimmed V and J ends, which lost 2 bases and 1 base, there was a span of 5 bases. The CDR3 sequence is CAISEPQNTEAFF. Here the CDR3 DNA reads TGTGCCATCAGTGAGCCCCAGAACACTGAAGCTTTCTTT.

Comments on this clone: The same CDR3 arises from other DNA sequences in this sample as well. The chain couples TRBV7-6 to TRBJ2-1; 9 nucleotides line up with TRBD1. Trimming at V came to 1 base and at J to 3 bases, leaving 1 base not matched to a gene. CDR3 length: 15 amino acids. Germline V gene data show CDR1 as SGHVS and CDR2 as FNYEAQ. The CDR3 bases are TGTGCCAGCAGCTTAGGACAGGGGGACTACAATGAGCAGTTCTTC. Protein product: CASSLGQGDYNEQFF. The whole variable domain, remainder taken from reference TRBV7-6 and TRBJ2-1, is GAGVSQSPRYKVTKRGQDVALRCDPISGHVSLYWYRQALGQGPEFLTYFNYEAQQDKSGLPNDRFSAERPEGSISTLTIQRTEQRDSAMYRCASSLGQGDYNEQFFGPGTRLTVL.

The CDR3 loop is CASSLASNTGELFF. The DNA of the CDR3 is TGTGCCAGCAGCTTGGCCAGTAACACCGGGGAGCTGTTTTTT. V usage is TRBV5-4 and J usage is TRBJ2-2; D gene unclear. The V end lost 0 bases, the J end lost 2 bases, and 5 bases lay between the germline ends. The germline V gene has CDR1 SGHNT and CDR2 YYREEE (reference sequence). The CDR3 runs 14 residues.

This chain links TRBV6-5 with TRBJ1-6, with D perhaps TRBD1 (5 bases). V lost 4 bases and J lost 6, with 16 bases in between. The CDR3 covers 16 residues. Germline V lookup: CDR1 MNHEY, CDR2 SVGAGI. The CDR3 here is CASSSPGGRGNSPLHF. Written as DNA, the CDR3 is TGTGCCAGCAGTTCCCCCGGGGGGAGAGGTAATTCACCCCTCCACTTT.

This rearrangement joins TRBV3-1 (or the pseudogene TRBV3-2) to TRBJ2-2, with a possible D match to TRBD2 (6 bases). Trimming pared 4 bases from V and 2 bases from J, leaving 14 bases between. The CDR3 has 16 residues. Germline CDR1 reads LGHDT; CDR2 reads YNNKEL (reference sequence). CDR3 coding DNA: TGTGCCAGCAGCCCCACAGGAGGGACCAACACCGGGGAGCTGTTTTTT. Encoded protein: CASSPTGGTNTGELFF.

V usage is TRBV6-5 and J usage is TRBJ1-1, with 9 bases fitting TRBD1. There are 15 residues in the CDR3. The V gene's germline CDR1 is MNHEY and CDR2 SVGAGI. The trim removed 6 bases at V and 3 bases at J, leaving 8 bases unmatched. In DNA form, the CDR3 reads TGTGCCAGCAGAGGGGGACAGGGTGCGGACACTGAAGCTTTCTTT. This codes for CASRGGQGADTEAFF.

V gene TRBV5-1 combines with J gene TRBJ1-1, with D maybe TRBD1 (5 bases). The germline V gene encodes CDR1 SGHRS and CDR2 YFSETQ. The length of the CDR3 is 15 residues. Trimming removed 0 bases from V and 4 bases from J, with 13 bases in between. The CDR3 nucleotides are TGCGCCAGCAGCTTGGGTCAGGGAGGGGTCACTGAAGCTTTCTTT. Translating gives CASSLGQGGVTEAFF.

The chain couples TRBV30 to TRBJ1-1; a weak D match, TRBD1 (6 bases). The CDR3 is 13 amino acids. V gave up 0 bases and J gave up 7 bases, with 12 bases separating them. Germline values: CDR1 GTSNPN, CDR2 SVGIG (reference sequence). Here the CDR3 DNA reads TGTGCCTGGAGTGTAAGGACAGTAGGTGAAGCTTTCTTT. As protein: CAWSVRTVGEAFF.

The chain has TRBV24-1 and TRBJ2-3, with 8 positions matching TRBD2. J lost 2 bases, V lost 3 bases, and 6 bases had no gene match. Germline values: CDR1 KGHDR, CDR2 SFDVKD. The CDR3 contains 16 residues. The CDR3 coding sequence is TGTGCCACCAGTGATATGACGGGGGGGGACACAGATACGCAGTATTTT. It translates to CATSDMTGGDTDTQYF.

The chain's CDR3 is CASNDFDRGRLGYTF. The CDR3 DNA follows: TGTGCCAGCAACGATTTTGACAGGGGGAGACTCGGCTACACCTTC. This sequence joins TRBV7-3 and TRBJ1-2, with 9 bases matching TRBD1. This CDR3 comprises 15 residues. J gave up 8 bases and V 7 bases, and 14 bases lay outside the gene matches. The germline gives CDR1 SGHTA, CDR2 FQGTGA.

The gene calls are TRBV5-6 and TRBJ1-3; D perhaps matches TRBD1 (5 bases). CDR1 is SGHDT and CDR2 is YYEEEE in the germline V gene. V dropped 3 bases and J dropped 0 bases, with 13 bases sitting between them. The CDR3 loop spans 16 amino acids. The CDR3: CASSSETAFSGNTIYF. In DNA, the CDR3 is TGTGCCAGCAGCTCTGAGACAGCCTTCTCTGGAAACACCATATATTTT.

Only a few counts were recorded for this clone. The V and J genes are TRBV7-9 and TRBJ2-7; TRBD1 aligns across 7 bases. Germline CDR1 is SEHNR and CDR2 is FQNEAQ (reference sequence). Unmatched junction bases numbered 12, after V lost 5 bases and J lost 2 bases. The CDR3 has 16 amino acids. CDR3 DNA sequence: TGTGCCAGCAGCGACGCCGATTGGACAGGCGCCTACGAGCAGTACTTC. Protein product: CASSDADWTGAYEQYF. The full variable domain, rest sourced from reference TRBV7-9 and TRBJ2-7, is DTGVSQNPRHKITKRGQNVTFRCDPISEHNRLYWYRQTLGQGPEFLTYFQNEAQLEKSRLLSDRFSAERPKGSFSTLEIQRTEQGDSAMYLCASSDADWTGAYEQYFGPGTRLTVT.

The V call is TRBV5-4, the J call TRBJ1-1, with 7 bases aligning to TRBD1. V was clipped by 4 bases and J by 3 bases; unmatched bases: 3. Per the germline V gene, CDR1 is SGHNT and CDR2 is YYREEE (reference sequence). The CDR3 contains 13 residues. CDR3 loop: CASSQTGDTEAFF. DNA of the CDR3: TGTGCCAGCAGCCAAACAGGGGACACTGAAGCTTTCTTT.

This clone was found a few times. The chain employs TRBV27 and TRBJ1-1, with D tentatively TRBD1 (5 bases). The CDR3 runs to 15 residues. V gave up 4 bases and J gave up 4 bases, with 16 bases separating them. Germline lookup yields CDR1 MNHEY and CDR2 SMNVEV (reference sequence). CDR3 sequence reads: CASSSRTIGGTEAFF. CDR3 nucleotide sequence: TGTGCCAGCAGTTCACGGACTATCGGGGGCACTGAAGCTTTCTTT.

V gene TRBV3-1 (or the pseudogene TRBV3-2) combines with J gene TRBJ1-2, with 7 bases aligning to TRBD1. This CDR3 is built from 15 residues. The germline V gene has CDR1 LGHDT and CDR2 YNNKEL (reference sequence). Losses at the gene ends were 3 bases for V and 10 bases for J; bases not matched to a gene: 14. CDR3 loop: CASSQPNQGDFAYTF. The CDR3 bases are TGTGCCAGCAGCCAGCCCAACCAGGGGGACTTCGCCTACACCTTC.

This chain connects TRBV11-2 to TRBJ2-5; TRBD1 might be the D (5 bases). The CDR3 contains 14 residues. CDR1 and CDR2 from the germline V gene are SGHAT and FQNNGV. V was shortened by 5 bases and J by 0 bases, with 10 bases between the two germline ends. The CDR3: CASSLGPNQETQYF. CDR3 DNA sequence: TGTGCCAGCAGCCTGGGGCCGAACCAAGAGACCCAGTACTTC.